This TCR beta chain was documented in a study of PD-L1 blockade in urothelial cancer. Study background: Prior chemotherapy regimens per patient numbered 0 to 3. Blood samples had a median of 141,255 T cells. It was at 3 weeks (second dose) and 6 weeks after treatment start that blood was analyzed. Findings and caveats of the study: At 3 weeks on treatment, tumor-associated clones expanded more with durable benefit.

Time point given: pretreatment peripheral blood. Of note for this clone: Its specificity is not known. One end of the junction varies from germline; a read error may be responsible.

Germline V gene data show CDR1 as SSHAT and CDR2 as FNYEAQ (reference sequence). CDR3 length: 14 amino acids. Here immunoSEQ multiplex PCR was the method, and the copy in TCRdb shows in-frame clones only, minus some. The repertoire consists of nearly 45,000 clones, with nearly 90% occurring once and the leading ten covering 20% to 30%. The rearrangement uses TRBV7-7 and TRBJ2-5; D call uncertain. The source was PBMCs, collected around atezolizumab (anti-PD-L1) treatment. The clonotype originates from a donor aged 40 or over with urothelial cancer. The CDR3 DNA is TGTGCTAGCAGCTTAGTTGGGCAGGTGGAGACCCAGTACTTC. This gives the protein CASSLVGQVETQYF.